Listed below are T cell receptor beta chains from one sample, sequenced in a study of T cells in Graves' hyperthyroidism and ophthalmopathy. One entry per CDR3 protein results from TCRdb running MiXCR on the multiplex PCR reads. The sample holds hundreds of thousands of distinct CDR3 sequences; less than 25% are singletons and the top ten take around a third. The sequencing input was blood. These receptors all stem from a young man with Graves' ophthalmopathy. Each CDR3 is given with its conserved first and last residue. Size is omitted from some rows. Given values are once, few, many or a class for expanded clones.

clone size	V gene	CDR3 protein
many	TRBV3-1	CASSLARAGNEKLFF
few	TRBV7-2	CASSLDGGVGNEQFF
NA	TRBV20-1	CSASRGDRLGNSPLHF
NA	TRBV5-6	CASNSTLGAGEKLFF
NA	TRBV29-1	CSVGGTHGYTF
many	TRBV11-2	CASSSGLADTDTQYF
few	TRBV6-6	CASSYNAGGVQYF
many	TRBV12-3/TRBV12-4	CASNNQGGNQPQHF
NA	TRBV19	CASSIFSGNQETQYF
NA	TRBV6-5	CASSFSSQGDYNEQFF
NA	TRBV18	CASSPTGTASYNEQFF
many	TRBV20-1	CSARDGARAGQGVAFF
once	TRBV20-1	CSATVAGVGELFF
many	TRBV15	CATSRDRGNTEAFF
many	TRBV27	CASTPPRGDYEQYF
NA	TRBV20-1	CSARLAGGSTDTQYF
few	TRBV7-9	CASSLEGRDKRKNTEAFF
few	TRBV20-1	CSILAGAPRYNEQFF
many	TRBV12-3/TRBV12-4	CASSLREGPETQYF
NA	TRBV9	CASSALLSGLINQPQHF
few	TRBV5-4	CASSLEPSGYEQYF
NA	TRBV6-2/TRBV6-3	CASRKGLAYEQYF
NA	TRBV30	CAWKLAGNQETQYF
NA	TRBV5-8	CASSLQQGMNTEAFF
many	TRBV3-1	CASSQGSEASTDTQYF
many	TRBV18	CASSPRDRGHEQYF
many	TRBV29-1	CSVVVRSTDTQYF
NA	TRBV5-1	CASSSWTGAAEAFF
few	TRBV5-1	CASSIKDREINSNQPQHF
NA	TRBV11-3	CASSPSWNSGNTIYF
NA	TRBV10-2	CASRSGDTEAFF
NA	TRBV7-9	CASSPPSTAEQYF
NA	TRBV5-1	CASSLFLDRVGYEQYF
NA	TRBV27	CASRGSFGAFF
NA	TRBV5-1	CASSLEGVGNEQFF
many	TRBV18	CASSATGSNQPQHF
few	TRBV13	CATAGGEPPAFF
NA	TRBV27	CASSTYRVGGANVLTF
once	TRBV20-1	CSANRPDSWGYTF
NA	TRBV2	CASRGATLQMRGSYEQYF
few	TRBV19	CASSTTGDRSYEQYF
many	TRBV30	CAWSGTGPYEQYF
few	TRBV24-1	CATSGAERRGNEQFF
few	TRBV6-1	CASSSTGMSEETQYF
many	TRBV6-5	CASSYSMGRGQETQYF
many	TRBV5-1	CASSLAHNEQFF
NA	TRBV28	CASGDGLYEKLFF
many	TRBV7-9	CASSLARETQYF
few	TRBV6-6	CASSYSKQGLSTDTQYF
many	TRBV6-1	CASSYQGQGKAFF
few	TRBV28	CASSFTRRWDRAREQYF
NA	TRBV14	CASSRGDRGSPYEQYF
many	TRBV28	CASSLYEGFYEQYF